This TCR beta chain stems from a study of T cell changes during pregnancy in multiple sclerosis. Some clones are missing from TCRdb's copy, which holds only in-frame ones; the method was immunoSEQ multiplex PCR. This sample yields some 20,000 clones, of which about 88% are seen a single time; roughly 6.4% belongs to the top ten. The germline V gene encodes CDR1 MGHRA and CDR2 YSYEKL. The junction had 8 bases not matched to a gene; V was cut back by 5 bases and J by 0 bases. This CDR3 contains 16 residues. The chain links TRBV4-1 to TRBJ2-5; 8 nucleotides agree with TRBD1. This sample comprised CD8+ T cells from peripheral blood mononuclear cells, obtained in the third trimester of pregnancy. This receptor was taken from a female donor in good health, enrolled as a control in a pregnancy study. CDR3 coding DNA: TGCGCCAGCAGCGGCCGTTGGACAGGGAACCAAGAGACCCAGTACTTC. This codes for CASSGRWTGNQETQYF.